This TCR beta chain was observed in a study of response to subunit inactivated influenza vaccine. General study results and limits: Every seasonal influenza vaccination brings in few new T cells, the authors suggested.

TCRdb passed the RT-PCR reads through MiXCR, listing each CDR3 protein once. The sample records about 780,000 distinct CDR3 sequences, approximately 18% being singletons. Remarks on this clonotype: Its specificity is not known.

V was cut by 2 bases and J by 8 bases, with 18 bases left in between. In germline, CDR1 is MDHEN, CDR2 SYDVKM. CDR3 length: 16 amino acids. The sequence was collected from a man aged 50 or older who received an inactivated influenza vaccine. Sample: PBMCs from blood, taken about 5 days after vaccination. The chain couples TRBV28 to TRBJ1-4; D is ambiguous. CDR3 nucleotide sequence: TGTGCCAGCAGTTTACGAGTAGGAGGGATCAAGGAAAAACTGTTTTTT. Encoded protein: CASSLRVGGIKEKLFF.